This T cell receptor beta chain was sequenced for a study of T-cell reconstitution after alpha-beta-depleted transplantation in children. Whole-study results and caveats: Newly generated T cells supplied most T-cell counts and diversity one year post-transplant. The study traced high day-60 TCRbeta diversity in some patients to surviving recipient T cells and thymic progenitors. Approximately two months post-transplant, alpha-beta T cells reportedly originated from several hundred expanded graft clones.

Deletions cut 1 base from V and 14 bases from J, with 9 bases between. The CDR3 totals 11 residues. CDR1 and CDR2 (germline): SEHNR, FQNEAQ (reference sequence). This clonotype was found many times. The antigen remains unidentified. Preparation of the TCRbeta library involved a method that used unique molecular identifiers. TCRdb re-called the PCR reads with MiXCR, one entry per CDR3 protein. The data show 200,000 or so distinct CDR3 sequences, with approximately 6% seen just once and about 4.3% held by the top ten. The TCR originated in a girl under three years old with combined immunodeficiency, due to receive a stem cell transplant. The chain combines TRBV7-9 with TRBJ2-1; D might be TRBD2 (5 bases). The sequencing used PBMCs, collected before TCRalphabeta/CD19-depleted stem cell transplant. The CDR3 loop is CASSLETEEFF. In DNA, the CDR3 is TGTGCCAGCAGCTTAGAAACGGAGGAGTTCTTC.